This TCR beta chain was recorded in a study of cytomegalovirus exposure and HLA in healthy donors. The study, taken as a whole, reports: Cytomegalovirus association was listed for 150 to 200 TCR beta chains. The likely origin of a cluster of highly shared sequence variants was a sequencing artifact. Researchers reported in a later analysis that common viral pathogens appeared linked to several top clusters.

Germline CDR1 is KGHSH and CDR2 is LQKENI. V trimming: 2 bases; J trimming: 0 bases; junction bases outside the gene matches: 2. The CDR3 runs to 16 residues. Worth noting for this clone: Its specificity is unknown.

PCR primers comprised 60 Vbeta and 13 Jbeta primers. Data came from immunoSEQ multiplex PCR; TCRdb stores just in-frame clones and leaves some out. In the table there are 110,000 or so clones, over 70% of which are singletons. The sequence was obtained from a woman in her forties in good health and CMV-seropositive. The chain employs TRBV18 and TRBJ2-2, with TRBD1 matching over 8 bases. Material for sequencing was PBMCs. The DNA for the CDR3 is TGTGCCAGCTCACCAGCGGGACAGGCGAACACCGGGGAGCTGTTTTTT. It is translated as CASSPAGQANTGELFF.